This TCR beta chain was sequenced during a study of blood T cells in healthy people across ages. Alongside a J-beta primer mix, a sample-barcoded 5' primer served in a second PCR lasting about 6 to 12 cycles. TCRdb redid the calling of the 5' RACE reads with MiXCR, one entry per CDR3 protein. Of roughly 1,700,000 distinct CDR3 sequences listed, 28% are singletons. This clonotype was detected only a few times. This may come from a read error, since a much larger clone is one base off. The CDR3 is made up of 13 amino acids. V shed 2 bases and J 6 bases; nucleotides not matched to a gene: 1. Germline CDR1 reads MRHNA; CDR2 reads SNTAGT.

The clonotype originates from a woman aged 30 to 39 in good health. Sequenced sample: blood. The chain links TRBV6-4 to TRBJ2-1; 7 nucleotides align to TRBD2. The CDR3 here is CASSDGGSNEQFF. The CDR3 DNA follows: TGTGCCAGCAGTGACGGCGGGAGCAATGAGCAGTTCTTC.